These T cell receptor beta chains were read from a single sample in a study of cytomegalovirus exposure and HLA in healthy donors. Profiling relied on immunoSEQ multiplex PCR, and the TCRdb table lists in-frame clones only, not all of them. The sample has roughly 150,000 clones, over 80% seen once. Sequenced: PBMCs. The receptors shown here come from a female donor in good health and CMV-seronegative. The CDR3 runs from the conserved cysteine through the conserved F or W. The order of the fields is D gene, J gene, V gene, clone size, CDR3 DNA, CDR3 protein. D genes are given only for firm matches. Only part of the rows carry a size: once, few, many, or a class if the clone is expanded.

D: .
J: TRBJ1-1
V: TRBV25-1
size: few
DNA: TGTGCCAGCAGTGAATTTCCGTCGAACACTGAAGCTTTCTTT
CDR3: CASSEFPSNTEAFF

D: TRBD2
J: TRBJ2-1
V: TRBV7-9
size: .
DNA: TGTGCCAGCAGCTCTTTGGGGGGGTATTTGAATGAGCAGTTCTTC
CDR3: CASSSLGGYLNEQFF

D: .
J: TRBJ2-3
V: TRBV27
size: .
DNA: TGTGCCAGCAGTTTTTTAAGCCCCCAGGGCCCAGATACGCAGTATTTT
CDR3: CASSFLSPQGPDTQYF

D: TRBD1
J: TRBJ2-7
V: TRBV7-2
size: .
DNA: TGTGCCAGCAGCCGGACAGGGACCTGGGGGGAGCAGTACTTC
CDR3: CASSRTGTWGEQYF

D: TRBD1
J: TRBJ2-7
V: TRBV30
size: few
DNA: TGTGCCTGGAGCCAGACAGGGGCGAGGGGGGAGCAGTACTTC
CDR3: CAWSQTGARGEQYF

D: .
J: TRBJ2-7
V: TRBV6-5
size: .
DNA: TGTGCCAGCAGCGAGCAGGGGTACGAGCAGTACTTC
CDR3: CASSEQGYEQYF

D: .
J: TRBJ1-1
V: TRBV6-5
size: .
DNA: TGTGCCAGCAGTCACGGGGGGAGATTAGAAGCTTTCTTT
CDR3: CASSHGGRLEAFF

D: TRBD2
J: TRBJ2-7
V: TRBV9
size: .
DNA: TGTGCCAGCAGCGTAGCTTCTGGACTAGCCTACGAGCAGTACTTC
CDR3: CASSVASGLAYEQYF

D: TRBD1
J: TRBJ2-3
V: TRBV2
size: .
DNA: TGTGCCAGCAGTGACGGACAGGGGGCGTCCACAGATACGCAGTATTTT
CDR3: CASSDGQGASTDTQYF

D: TRBD1
J: TRBJ1-4
V: TRBV28
size: .
DNA: TGTGCCAGCAGTTCCCAGGGGGCCGGGAAACTGTTTTTT
CDR3: CASSSQGAGKLFF

D: TRBD2
J: TRBJ2-2
V: TRBV5-1
size: .
DNA: TGCGCCAGCTTGGGCCCAGGGAGGGACACCGGGGAGCTGTTTTTT
CDR3: CASLGPGRDTGELFF

D: .
J: TRBJ2-7
V: TRBV4-2
size: .
DNA: TGTGCCAGCAGCCAAGGACAGGAGTCCTACGAGCAGTACTTC
CDR3: CASSQGQESYEQYF

D: .
J: TRBJ1-4
V: TRBV4-2
size: once
DNA: TGTGCCAGCAGCCCCGGGAGGGGGAATGAAAAACTGTTTTTT
CDR3: CASSPGRGNEKLFF

D: .
J: TRBJ1-2
V: TRBV7-2
size: once
DNA: TGTGCCAGCAGCCAAGGGGAGGGAGTCTATGGCTACACCTTC
CDR3: CASSQGEGVYGYTF

D: .
J: TRBJ1-2
V: TRBV4-1
size: once
DNA: TGCGCCAGCAGCCAAGCGGGGAACTATGGCTACACCTTC
CDR3: CASSQAGNYGYTF

D: .
J: TRBJ2-2
V: TRBV5-4
size: .
DNA: TGTGCCAGCAGCCTGTCTCCTAAACAACAGAGCGGGGAGCTGTTTTTT
CDR3: CASSLSPKQQSGELFF

D: .
J: TRBJ2-1
V: TRBV6-1
size: .
DNA: TGTGCCAGCAGTGAATCCAACTTTCATCCCTACAATGAGCAGTTCTTC
CDR3: CASSESNFHPYNEQFF

D: TRBD2
J: TRBJ2-7
V: TRBV4-1
size: .
DNA: TGCGCCAGCAGCCCCCGTTTGGCTAGCGGGACCTCCTACGAGCAGTACTTC
CDR3: CASSPRLASGTSYEQYF

D: .
J: TRBJ1-5
V: TRBV4-1
size: once
DNA: TGCGCCAGCAGCCAAGATCAGGGCATTTCGGTACCAGCCGCTAATCAGCCCCAGCATTTT
CDR3: CASSQDQGISVPAANQPQHF

D: .
J: TRBJ2-3
V: TRBV6-5
size: .
DNA: TGTGCCAGCACAGCTCGTACAGTAGATACGCAGTATTTT
CDR3: CASTARTVDTQYF

D: .
J: TRBJ2-1
V: TRBV4-1
size: .
DNA: TGCGCCAGCAGCCAAGCGTTAGGAGCCTACAATGAGCAGTTCTTC
CDR3: CASSQALGAYNEQFF

D: .
J: TRBJ2-1
V: TRBV7-4
size: .
DNA: TGTGCCAGCAGCCAGCCGACTTTAGCGTTTTTCAATGAGCAGTTCTTC
CDR3: CASSQPTLAFFNEQFF